This is a list of T cell receptor beta chains from one sample in a study of T cells in localized non-small cell lung cancer. Some clones are missing from TCRdb's copy, which holds only in-frame ones; the method was immunoSEQ multiplex PCR. The sample has 45,000 to 65,000 clones; over 70% are singletons. Material: PBMCs, obtained before any cancer treatment. These receptors all come from a woman aged 40-69 years with stage II lung adenocarcinoma. CDR3s include the opening cysteine and the closing phenylalanine or tryptophan. A D gene is named only where the DNA matches it firmly. Not all rows give a size; the values are once, few, many and, for expanded clones, a class.

D	size	V	J	CDR3	DNA
NA	NA	TRBV10-3	TRBJ1-1	CAISAGQPPEAFF	TGTGCCATCAGTGCTGGGCAGCCTCCTGAAGCTTTCTTT
NA	NA	TRBV6-1	TRBJ1-3	CASSGKYFSGNTIYF	TGTGCCAGCAGTGGAAAGTACTTCTCTGGAAACACCATATATTTT
NA	NA	TRBV6-5	TRBJ2-5	CASSYDYGETQYF	TGTGCCAGCAGTTACGACTACGGAGAGACCCAGTACTTC
NA	NA	TRBV12-5	TRBJ2-5	CASGTGTDQETQYF	TGTGCTAGTGGAACCGGGACGGACCAAGAGACCCAGTACTTC
TRBD2	NA	TRBV7-9	TRBJ2-1	CASSLSGGAVNEQFF	TGTGCCAGCAGCTTAAGCGGGGGGGCCGTCAATGAGCAGTTCTTC
NA	NA	TRBV7-9	TRBJ1-1	CASSLGGRGTEAFF	TGTGCCAGCAGCTTAGGGGGCAGGGGTACTGAAGCTTTCTTT
TRBD1	NA	TRBV28	TRBJ2-7	CASSFTGTGGDEQYF	TGTGCCAGCAGTTTTACCGGGACAGGGGGCGACGAGCAGTACTTC
TRBD1	NA	TRBV30	TRBJ1-2	CAWSSGQDAGYTF	TGTGCCTGGAGTAGTGGACAGGACGCCGGCTACACCTTC
NA	NA	TRBV12-5	TRBJ1-5	CARTLKLRNQPQHF	TGTGCTCGTACCCTGAAGCTCAGAAATCAGCCCCAGCATTTT
NA	NA	TRBV2	TRBJ1-2	CVPGRGDGYGYTF	TGTGTACCCGGTAGGGGGGATGGGTATGGCTACACCTTC
NA	NA	TRBV7-9	TRBJ1-2	CASSLGSGSGFYGYTF	TGTGCCAGCAGCTTAGGTTCGGGTTCGGGTTTCTATGGCTACACCTTC
NA	NA	TRBV7-9	TRBJ1-1	CASSLEPFLGGTEAFF	TGTGCCAGCAGCTTAGAACCCTTCTTAGGGGGTACTGAAGCTTTCTTT
NA	NA	TRBV5-1	TRBJ1-1	CASSLSRRNTEAFF	TGCGCCAGCAGCTTGTCCAGGAGGAACACTGAAGCTTTCTTT
NA	once	TRBV30	TRBJ1-2	CAWSRDFYGYTF	TGTGCCTGGAGTAGGGATTTCTATGGCTACACCTTC
NA	NA	TRBV7-9	TRBJ2-3	CASSAGAYGDTQYF	TGTGCCAGCAGCGCGGGGGCCTATGGGGATACGCAGTATTTT
NA	NA	TRBV6-4	TRBJ1-5	CASSDLPQPQHF	TGTGCCAGCAGTGACCTTCCACAGCCCCAGCATTTT
TRBD2	NA	TRBV4-2	TRBJ2-3	CASSLGTRAQQDTQYF	TGTGCCAGCAGCCTAGGGACTAGGGCTCAACAAGATACGCAGTATTTT
NA	NA	TRBV6-1	TRBJ1-2	CASSTDRFNYGYTF	TGTGCCAGCAGTACCGACCGCTTTAACTATGGCTACACCTTC
TRBD1	once	TRBV19	TRBJ1-5	CASSQGASNQPQHF	TGTGCCAGTAGTCAGGGGGCTAGCAATCAGCCCCAGCATTTT
TRBD1	NA	TRBV28	TRBJ1-2	CASSRQGSGGYTF	TGTGCCAGCAGTCGACAGGGTAGTGGGGGCTACACCTTC
NA	NA	TRBV5-1	TRBJ1-4	CASKPTDENEKLFF	TGCGCCAGCAAACCGACCGACGAGAATGAAAAACTGTTTTTT
TRBD1	NA	TRBV13	TRBJ1-1	CASSPPGQGADTEAFF	TGTGCCAGCAGCCCACCCGGACAGGGGGCAGACACTGAAGCTTTCTTT